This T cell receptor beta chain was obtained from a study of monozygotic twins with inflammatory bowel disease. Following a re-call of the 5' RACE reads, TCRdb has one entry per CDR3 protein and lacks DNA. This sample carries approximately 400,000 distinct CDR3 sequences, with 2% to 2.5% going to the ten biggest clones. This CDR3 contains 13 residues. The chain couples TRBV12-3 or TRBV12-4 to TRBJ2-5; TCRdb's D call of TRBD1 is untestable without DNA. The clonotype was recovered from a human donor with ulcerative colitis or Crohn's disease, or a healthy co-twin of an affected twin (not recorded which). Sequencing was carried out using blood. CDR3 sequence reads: CASSLGQQETQYF.